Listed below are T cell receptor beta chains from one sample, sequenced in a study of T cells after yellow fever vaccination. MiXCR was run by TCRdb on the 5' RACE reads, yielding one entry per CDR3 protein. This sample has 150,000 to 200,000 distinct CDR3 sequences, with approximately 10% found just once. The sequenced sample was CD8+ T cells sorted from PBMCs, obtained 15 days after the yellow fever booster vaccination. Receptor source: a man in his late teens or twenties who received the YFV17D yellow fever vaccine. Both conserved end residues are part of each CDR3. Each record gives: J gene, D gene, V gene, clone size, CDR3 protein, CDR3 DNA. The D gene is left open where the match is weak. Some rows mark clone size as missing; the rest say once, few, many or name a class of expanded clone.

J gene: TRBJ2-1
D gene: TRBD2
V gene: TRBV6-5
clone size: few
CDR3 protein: CASSWGVAGHNEQFF
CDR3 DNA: TGTGCCAGCAGTTGGGGGGTAGCGGGCCACAATGAGCAGTTCTTC

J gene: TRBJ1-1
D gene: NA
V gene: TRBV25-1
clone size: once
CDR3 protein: CASSQGVSTEAFF
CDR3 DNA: TGTGCCAGCAGTCAAGGGGTGAGCACTGAAGCTTTCTTT

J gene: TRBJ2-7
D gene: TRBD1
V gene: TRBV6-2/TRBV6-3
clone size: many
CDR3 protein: CASSLTGGYREQYF
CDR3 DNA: TGTGCCAGCAGTCTGACAGGGGGCTATCGCGAGCAGTACTTC

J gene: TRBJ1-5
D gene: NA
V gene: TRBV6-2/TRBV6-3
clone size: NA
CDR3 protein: CASHVDGINQPQHF
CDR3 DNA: TGTGCCAGCCATGTTGACGGGATCAATCAGCCCCAGCATTTT

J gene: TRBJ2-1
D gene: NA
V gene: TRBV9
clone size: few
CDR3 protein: CASSVGGGKDLNEQFF
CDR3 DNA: TGTGCCAGCAGCGTAGGAGGTGGAAAGGATCTCAATGAGCAGTTCTTC

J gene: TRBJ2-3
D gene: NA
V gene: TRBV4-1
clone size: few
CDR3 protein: CASSHRQITDTQYF
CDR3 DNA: TGCGCCAGCAGCCACAGACAGATTACAGATACGCAGTATTTT

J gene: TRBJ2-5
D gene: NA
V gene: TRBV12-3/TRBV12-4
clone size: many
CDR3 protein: CASGRGEGETQYF
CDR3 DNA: TGTGCCAGCGGTAGGGGGGAAGGGGAGACCCAGTACTTC

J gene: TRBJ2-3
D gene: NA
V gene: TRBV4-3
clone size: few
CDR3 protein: CASSPYLTSTDTQYF
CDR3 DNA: TGCGCCAGCAGCCCTTACTTAACTAGCACAGATACGCAGTATTTT

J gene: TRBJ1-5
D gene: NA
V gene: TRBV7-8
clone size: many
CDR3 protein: CASSRGWGKQPQHF
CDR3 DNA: TGTGCCAGCAGCCGGGGTTGGGGGAAGCAGCCCCAGCATTTT

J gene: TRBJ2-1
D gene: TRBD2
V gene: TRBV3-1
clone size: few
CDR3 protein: CASRTSGGVNEQFF
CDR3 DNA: TGTGCCAGCCGAACTAGCGGGGGGGTCAATGAGCAGTTCTTC

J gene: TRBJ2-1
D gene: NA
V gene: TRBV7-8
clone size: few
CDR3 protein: CASSLDAGSYNEQFF
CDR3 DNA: TGTGCCAGCAGCTTAGATGCAGGGAGTTACAATGAGCAGTTCTTC

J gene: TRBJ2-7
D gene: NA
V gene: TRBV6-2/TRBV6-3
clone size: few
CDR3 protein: CASSPGQYSYEQYF
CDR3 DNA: TGTGCCAGCAGTCCCGGACAGTACTCCTACGAGCAGTACTTC

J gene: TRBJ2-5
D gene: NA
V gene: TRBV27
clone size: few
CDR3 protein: CASSLRDHQETQYF
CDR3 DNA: TGTGCCAGCAGCCTCCGGGACCACCAAGAGACCCAGTACTTC

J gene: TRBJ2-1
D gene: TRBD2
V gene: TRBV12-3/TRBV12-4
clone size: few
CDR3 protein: CASSPAGGPVNEQFF
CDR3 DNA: TGTGCCAGCAGTCCCGCGGGGGGTCCGGTAAATGAGCAGTTCTTC

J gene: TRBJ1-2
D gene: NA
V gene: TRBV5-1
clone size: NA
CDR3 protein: CASSLSRFYGYTF
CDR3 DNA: TGCGCCAGCAGCTTGTCGAGGTTCTATGGCTACACCTTC

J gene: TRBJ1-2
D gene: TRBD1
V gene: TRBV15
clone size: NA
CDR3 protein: CATSTRTGVVGYTF
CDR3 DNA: TGTGCCACCAGCACAAGGACAGGGGTGGTTGGCTACACCTTC

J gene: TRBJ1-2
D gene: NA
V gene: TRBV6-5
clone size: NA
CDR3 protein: CASSPTRSSNYGYTF
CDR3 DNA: TGTGCCAGCAGCCCAACCCGGTCCTCAAACTATGGCTACACCTTC

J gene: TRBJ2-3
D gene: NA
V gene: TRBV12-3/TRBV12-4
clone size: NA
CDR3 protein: CASSTPDSGVTDTQYF
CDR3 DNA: TGTGCCAGCAGTACCCCGGACTCGGGAGTCACAGATACGCAGTATTTT

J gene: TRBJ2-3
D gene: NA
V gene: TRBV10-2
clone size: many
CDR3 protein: CASSESDTQYF
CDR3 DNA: TGCGCCAGCAGTGAGAGTGATACGCAGTATTTT

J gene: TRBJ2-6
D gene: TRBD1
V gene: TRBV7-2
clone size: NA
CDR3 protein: CASSSPGQGNSGANVLTF
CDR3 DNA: TGTGCCAGCAGCTCCCCGGGACAGGGGAACTCTGGGGCCAACGTCCTGACTTTC

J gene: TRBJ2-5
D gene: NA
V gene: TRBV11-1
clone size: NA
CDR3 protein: CASSLRLVETQYF
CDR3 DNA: TGTGCCAGCAGCCTTCGACTAGTGGAGACCCAGTACTTC

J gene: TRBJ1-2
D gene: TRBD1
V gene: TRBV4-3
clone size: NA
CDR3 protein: CASSHRVDRDRIYGYTF
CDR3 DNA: TGCGCCAGCAGCCACCGAGTGGACCGGGACAGGATCTATGGCTACACCTTC